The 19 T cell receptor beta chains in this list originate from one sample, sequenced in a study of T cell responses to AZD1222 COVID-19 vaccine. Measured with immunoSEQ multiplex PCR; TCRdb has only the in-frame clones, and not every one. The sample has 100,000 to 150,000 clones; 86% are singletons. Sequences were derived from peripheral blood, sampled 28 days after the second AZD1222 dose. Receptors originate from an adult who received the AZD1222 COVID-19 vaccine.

In DNA form, the CDR3 reads TGTGCCAGCAGCCAGGGACAGGGGGAGAGTGAGCAGTTCTTC. As protein: CASSQGQGESEQFF. The chain combines TRBV11-2 with TRBJ2-1; 11 positions match TRBD1. CDR1 is SGHAT and CDR2 is FQNNGV in the germline V gene. V shed 5 bases, J shed 9 bases, and the junction held 6 bases outside the gene matches. This CDR3 region has 14 residues.

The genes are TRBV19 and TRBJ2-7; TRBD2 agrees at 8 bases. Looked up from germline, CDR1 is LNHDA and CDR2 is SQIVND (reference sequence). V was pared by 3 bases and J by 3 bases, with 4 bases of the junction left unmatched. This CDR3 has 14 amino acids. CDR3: CASSIRTSSYEQYF. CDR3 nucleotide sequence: TGTGCCAGTAGTATCAGGACTAGCAGCTACGAGCAGTACTTC.

CDR3 nucleotides: TGTGCCAGCAGCTTGACAGAGGGGAACACTGAAGCTTTCTTT. Protein product: CASSLTEGNTEAFF. The rearrangement joins TRBV7-8 to TRBJ1-1, with D perhaps TRBD1 (5 bases). The V end lost 3 bases, the J end lost 1 base, and 9 bases lay between the germline ends. The CDR3 consists of 14 residues. Germline V CDR1 and CDR2: SGHVS, FQNEAQ.

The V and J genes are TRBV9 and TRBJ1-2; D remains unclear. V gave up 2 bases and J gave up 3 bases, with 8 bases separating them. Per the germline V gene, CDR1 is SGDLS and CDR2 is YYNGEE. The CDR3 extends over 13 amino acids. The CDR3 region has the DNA TGTGCCAGCAGCGTTAGGGAGGACTATGGCTACACCTTC. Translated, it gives CASSVREDYGYTF.

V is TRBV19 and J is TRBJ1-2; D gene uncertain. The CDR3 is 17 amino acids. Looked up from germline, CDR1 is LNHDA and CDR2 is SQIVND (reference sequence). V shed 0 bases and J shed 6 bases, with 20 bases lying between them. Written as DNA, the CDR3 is TGTGCCAGTAGTATAGATCCTCGAGACACCACTCGGAATGGCTACACCTTC. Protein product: CASSIDPRDTTRNGYTF. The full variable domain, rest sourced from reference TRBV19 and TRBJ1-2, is DGGITQSPKYLFRKEGQNVTLSCEQNLNHDAMYWYRQDPGQGLRLIYYSQIVNDFQKGDIAEGYSVSREKKESFPLTVTSAQKNPTAFYLCASSIDPRDTTRNGYTFGSGTRLTVV.

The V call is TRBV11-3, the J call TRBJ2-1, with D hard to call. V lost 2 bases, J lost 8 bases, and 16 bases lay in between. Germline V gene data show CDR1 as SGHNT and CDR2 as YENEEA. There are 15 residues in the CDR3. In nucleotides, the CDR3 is TGTGCCAGCAGCTTAAGACTGGCGGTCCAGGATGAGCAGTTCTTC. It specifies CASSLRLAVQDEQFF. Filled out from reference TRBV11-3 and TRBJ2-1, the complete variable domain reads EAGVVQSPRYKIIEKKQPVAFWCNPISGHNTLYWYLQNLGQGPELLIRYENEEAVDDSQLPKDRFSAERLKGVDSTLKIQPAELGDSAVYLCASSLRLAVQDEQFFGPGTRLTVL.

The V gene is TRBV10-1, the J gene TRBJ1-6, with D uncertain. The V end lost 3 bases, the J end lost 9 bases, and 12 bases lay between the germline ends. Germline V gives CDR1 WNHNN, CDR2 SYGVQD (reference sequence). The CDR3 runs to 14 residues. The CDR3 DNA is TGCGCCAGCAGTGAAGACCTCGGATTTTCACCCCTCCACTTT. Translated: CASSEDLGFSPLHF.

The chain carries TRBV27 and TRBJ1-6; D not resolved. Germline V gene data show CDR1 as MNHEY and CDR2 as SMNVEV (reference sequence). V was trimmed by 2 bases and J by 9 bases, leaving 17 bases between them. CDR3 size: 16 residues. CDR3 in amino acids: CASSLRRIGLFSPLHF. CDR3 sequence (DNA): TGTGCCAGCAGTTTACGGAGGATCGGATTGTTTTCACCCCTCCACTTT.

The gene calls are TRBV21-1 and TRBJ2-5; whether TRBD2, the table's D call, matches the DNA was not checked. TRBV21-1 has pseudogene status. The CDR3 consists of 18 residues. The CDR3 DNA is TGTGCCAGCAGCGAAAGCATTCGTTGCGGGGGTGAGAAAGAGACCCAGTACTTC. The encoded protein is CASSESIRCGGEKETQYF.

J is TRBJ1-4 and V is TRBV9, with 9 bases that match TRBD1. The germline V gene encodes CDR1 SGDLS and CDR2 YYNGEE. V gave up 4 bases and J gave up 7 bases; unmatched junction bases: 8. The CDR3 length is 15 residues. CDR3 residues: CASSYGTGPFEKLFF. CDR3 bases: TGTGCCAGCAGCTACGGGACAGGGCCCTTTGAAAAACTGTTTTTT.

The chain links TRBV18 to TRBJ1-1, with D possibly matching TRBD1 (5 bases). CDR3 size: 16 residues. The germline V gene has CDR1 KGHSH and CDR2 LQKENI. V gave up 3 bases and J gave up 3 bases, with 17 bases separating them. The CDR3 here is CASSPVISRDHTEAFF. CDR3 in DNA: TGTGCCAGCTCACCGGTCATAAGCAGGGATCACACTGAAGCTTTCTTT. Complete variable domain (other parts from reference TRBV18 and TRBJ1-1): NAGVMQNPRHLVRRRGQEARLRCSPMKGHSHVYWYRQLPEEGLKFMVYLQKENIIDESGMPKERFSAEFPKEGPSILRIQQVVRGDSAAYFCASSPVISRDHTEAFFGQGTRLTVV.

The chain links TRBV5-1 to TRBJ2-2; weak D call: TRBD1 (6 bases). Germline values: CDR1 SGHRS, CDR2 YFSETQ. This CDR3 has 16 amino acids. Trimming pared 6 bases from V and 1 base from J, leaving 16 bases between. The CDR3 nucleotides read TGCGCCAGCAACCGACAGGCAGGCTTGAACACCGGGGAGCTGTTTTTT. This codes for CASNRQAGLNTGELFF. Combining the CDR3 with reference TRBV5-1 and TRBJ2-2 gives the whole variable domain KAGVTQTPRYLIKTRGQQVTLSCSPISGHRSVSWYQQTPGQGLQFLFEYFSETQRNKGNFPGRFSGRQFSNSRSEMNVSTLELGDSALYLCASNRQAGLNTGELFFGEGSRLTVL.

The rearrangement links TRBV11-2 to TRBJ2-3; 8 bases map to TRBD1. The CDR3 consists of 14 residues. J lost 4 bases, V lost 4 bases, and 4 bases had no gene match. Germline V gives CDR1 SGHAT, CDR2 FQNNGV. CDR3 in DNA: TGTGCCAGCAGCTCTGACAGGGGCCCAGATACGCAGTATTTT. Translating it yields CASSSDRGPDTQYF.

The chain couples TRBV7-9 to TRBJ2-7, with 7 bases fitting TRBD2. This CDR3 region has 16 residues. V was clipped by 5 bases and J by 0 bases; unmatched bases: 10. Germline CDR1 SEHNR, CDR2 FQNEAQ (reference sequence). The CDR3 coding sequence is TGTGCCAGCAGCCGGCGAGGTGGGAGGGCCTCCTACGAGCAGTACTTC. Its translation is CASSRRGGRASYEQYF.

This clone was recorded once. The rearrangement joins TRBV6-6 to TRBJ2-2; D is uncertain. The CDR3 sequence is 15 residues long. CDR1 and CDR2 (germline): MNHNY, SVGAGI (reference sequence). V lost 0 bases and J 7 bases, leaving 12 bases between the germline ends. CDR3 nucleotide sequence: TGTGCCAGCAGTTACTCGAATCTTAGGGACGGGGAGCTGTTTTTT. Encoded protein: CASSYSNLRDGELFF.

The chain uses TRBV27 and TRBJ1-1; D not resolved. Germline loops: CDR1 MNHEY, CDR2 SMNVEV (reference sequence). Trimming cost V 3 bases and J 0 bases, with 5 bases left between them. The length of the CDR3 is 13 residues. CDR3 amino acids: CASSFEMNTEAFF. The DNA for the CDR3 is TGTGCCAGCAGTTTCGAGATGAACACTGAAGCTTTCTTT.

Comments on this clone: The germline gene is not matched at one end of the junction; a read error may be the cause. CDR3 amino acids: CASSLISGSSYNDQFF. The DNA of the CDR3 is TGTGCCAGCAGCTTAATTAGCGGATCCTCCTACAATGATCAGTTCTTC. The chain links TRBV7-3 to TRBJ2-1; D might be TRBD2 (6 bases). CDR3 length: 16 residues. Germline assignment: CDR1 SGHTA and CDR2 FQGTGA.

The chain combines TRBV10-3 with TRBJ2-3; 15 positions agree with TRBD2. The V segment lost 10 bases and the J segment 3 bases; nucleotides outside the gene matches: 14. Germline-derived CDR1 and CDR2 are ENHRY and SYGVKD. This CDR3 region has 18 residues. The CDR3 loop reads CATRYRTSGGVFTDTQYF. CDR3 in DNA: TGTGCCACGAGATACCGGACTAGCGGGGGGGTCTTTACAGATACGCAGTATTTT.

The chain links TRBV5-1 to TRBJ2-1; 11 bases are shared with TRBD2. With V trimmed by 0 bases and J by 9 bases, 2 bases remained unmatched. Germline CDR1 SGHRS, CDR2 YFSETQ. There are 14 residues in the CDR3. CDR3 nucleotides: TGCGCCAGCAGCTTGGGACTAGCGGGGAGTGAGCAGTTCTTC. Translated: CASSLGLAGSEQFF.